This T cell receptor beta chain stems from a study of human T cells and chemical hapten exposure. Background on the study: Slight volume differences across pooled libraries mainly accounted for varying per-sample TCR yields.

The starting material, unfractionated whole blood, was used for total RNA extraction. Germline loops: CDR1 SGHRS, CDR2 YFSETQ. The CDR3 covers 15 residues. Trimming shortened V by 2 bases and J by 2 bases, and 13 bases separated the two germline ends. This clonotype was picked up many times. Attachment of unique molecular identifiers to individual cDNA molecules was performed in the library. Authors' methods: TCRs per sample had a median of roughly 93,000 and ranged from roughly 20,000 to 690,600. Each CDR3 protein is one row after TCRdb ran MiXCR on the 5' RACE reads. None of the V and J calls come from the authors' own analysis; TCRdb made them. This repertoire shows some 78,000 distinct CDR3 sequences, more than 7.5% found once; its top ten account for 2% to 2.5%.

The chain has TRBV5-1 and TRBJ2-5; no clear D. This sequence originates from a male donor in good health. CDR3 loop: CASSLDPASQETQYF. In DNA, the CDR3 is TGCGCCAGCAGCTTAGATCCCGCTAGTCAAGAGACCCAGTACTTC.